This TCR beta chain was recovered during a study of T cell clonotyping in hematopoietic cell transplantation. Sequencing was performed with immunoSEQ multiplex PCR; in TCRdb, only in-frame clones are kept and a portion is missing. The repertoire holds tens of thousands of clones, around 96% seen once, with roughly 1.5% in the top ten. Remarks on this clone: Its cognate antigen is unknown.

Time point meaning: recipient sample about 28 days before transplant, after cytoreduction. Study-wide findings and caveats: Recipient TCR diversity dropped after transplant; expanded clonotypes rose from day 30 to 180.

The CDR3 loop spans 15 amino acids. Germline trimming cut 7 bases from V and 5 bases from J; bases unmatched to any gene: 7. Germline lookup yields CDR1 SNHLY and CDR2 FYNNEI. The chain uses TRBV2 and TRBJ2-5, with TRBD2 matching 13 bases. Sequences were derived from peripheral blood mononuclear cells, sampled before stem cell transplant. The receptor was derived from a woman aged 50 to 60 with acute myeloid leukemia. Some clones in this sample may be carry-over from other donors' samples. CDR3 sequence: CASIGLAGEEETQYF. The DNA of the CDR3 is TGTGCCAGCATCGGACTAGCGGGAGAAGAGGAGACCCAGTACTTC.